This TCR beta chain was captured by sequencing in a study of control samples from healthy donors and cancer patients. Germline V gives CDR1 LNHDA, CDR2 SQIVND (reference sequence). The CDR3 spans 13 residues. The V end was cut by 2 bases, the J end by 6 bases, with 10 bases between. The method was immunoSEQ multiplex PCR; TCRdb's version includes in-frame clones alone and lacks a portion of them. The sample lists some 130,000 clones; about 94% were seen once. This rearrangement joins TRBV19 to TRBJ1-1, with D unresolved. The source of this sequence is a man aged 30 to 39 in good health. Sequenced material: blood. In nucleotides, the CDR3 is TGTGCCAGTAGTATATACAGCCCCGCTGAAGCTTTCTTT. Amino acid sequence: CASSIYSPAEAFF. The full variable domain, completed using reference TRBV19 and TRBJ1-1, is DGGITQSPKYLFRKEGQNVTLSCEQNLNHDAMYWYRQDPGQGLRLIYYSQIVNDFQKGDIAEGYSVSREKKESFPLTVTSAQKNPTAFYLCASSIYSPAEAFFGQGTRLTVV.